The T cell receptor beta chain under discussion was sequenced for a study of OX40 agonist ivuxolimab in advanced cancers. Study overall: The dose of intravenous ivuxolimab that patients received every 2 weeks ranged from 0.01 to 10 mg/kg. Participants, around 80% male, averaged roughly 55 years of age, ranging from roughly 23 to 90.

TCRdb's table, derived via immunoSEQ multiplex PCR, lists solely in-frame clones and lacks some. The table includes 50,000 to 60,000 clones, approximately 90% detected once. Germline V lookup: CDR1 LNHDA, CDR2 SQIVND (reference sequence). The CDR3 totals 12 residues. V lost 3 bases and J lost 2, with 4 bases in between. Collection of blood occurred at baseline, at cycle 4 day 1, and at cycle 7 day 1. The rearrangement uses TRBV19 and TRBJ1-1; D is unresolved. The material sequenced was CD4+ or CD8+ T cells sorted from blood, taken in a trial of the OX40 agonist ivuxolimab. The receptor was isolated from an adult with an advanced solid tumor such as melanoma, head and neck, liver or kidney cancer. CDR3: CASSIVNTEAFF. The CDR3 bases are TGTGCCAGTAGTATCGTTAACACTGAAGCTTTCTTT. The full variable domain, completed using reference TRBV19 and TRBJ1-1, is DGGITQSPKYLFRKEGQNVTLSCEQNLNHDAMYWYRQDPGQGLRLIYYSQIVNDFQKGDIAEGYSVSREKKESFPLTVTSAQKNPTAFYLCASSIVNTEAFFGQGTRLTVV.